The 11 T cell receptor beta chains in this list originate from one sample, sequenced in a study of blood T cell repertoires in COVID-19. The assay was immunoSEQ multiplex PCR, and TCRdb's table has in-frame clones only and misses some. The top ten hold 10% of the sample, which has a few hundred thousand clones, approximately 87% seen once. Input material: PBMCs or T cells enriched from blood (not recorded which). The receptors were gathered from a woman aged 50 to 65 who had recovered from COVID-19.

The chain recombines TRBV7-9 with TRBJ2-3; 14 nucleotides line up with TRBD2. Germline V CDR1 and CDR2: SEHNR, FQNEAQ (reference sequence). J gave up 6 bases and V 5 bases, and 4 bases lay outside the gene matches. The length of the CDR3 is 15 residues. The CDR3 nucleotides read TGTGCCAGCAGCCGACTAGCGGGGGGGCCGGATACGCAGTATTTT. Amino acid sequence: CASSRLAGGPDTQYF.

The rearrangement uses TRBV28 and TRBJ2-2, with unresolved D. The CDR3 runs 13 residues. Germline assignment: CDR1 MDHEN and CDR2 SYDVKM. Trimming pared 3 bases from V and 3 bases from J, leaving 5 bases between. CDR3 amino acids: CASSFVDTGELFF. The CDR3 bases are TGTGCCAGCAGTTTCGTCGACACCGGGGAGCTGTTTTTT. The full variable domain, in which reference TRBV28 and TRBJ2-2 provide the parts outside the CDR3, is DVKVTQSSRYLVKRTGEKVFLECVQDMDHENMFWYRQDPGLGLRLIYFSYDVKMKEKGDIPEGYSVSREKKERFSLILESASTNQTSMYLCASSFVDTGELFFGEGSRLTVL.

The chain has TRBV10-3 and TRBJ1-2, with D uncertain. The CDR3 consists of 16 residues. Per germline, CDR1 ENHRY and CDR2 SYGVKD. Trimming took off 3 bases at V and 0 bases at J, with 14 bases between the two ends. The CDR3 region has the DNA TGTGCCATCAGTGAACGCCAGACTCTAGCTAACTATGGCTACACCTTC. This gives the protein CAISERQTLANYGYTF.

The chain combines TRBV6-5 with TRBJ1-2; TRBD1 agrees at 7 bases. The CDR3 loop spans 13 amino acids. V gave up 11 bases and J gave up 7 bases; unmatched junction bases: 13. Germline CDR1 MNHEY, CDR2 SVGAGI. The CDR3 DNA reads as TGTGCCGTCCATACTACAGGGGCTCGTGGCTACACCTTC. Its protein is CAVHTTGARGYTF.

The gene calls are TRBV3-1 (or the pseudogene TRBV3-2) and TRBJ2-3, with 12 positions matching TRBD2. Trimming cost V 1 base and J 1 base; bases outside gene matches: 0. The CDR3 is made up of 16 amino acids. Germline CDR1 reads LGHDT; CDR2 reads YNNKEL (reference sequence). In DNA, the CDR3 is TGTGCCAGCAGCCAAGGGACTAGCGGGGGCACAGATACGCAGTATTTT. Protein product: CASSQGTSGGTDTQYF.

The genes are TRBV28 and TRBJ1-1; 7 bases are a match to TRBD1. CDR3 length equals 13 residues. With V trimmed by 5 bases and J by 1 base, 1 base remained unmatched. Germline values: CDR1 MDHEN, CDR2 SYDVKM. CDR3 DNA sequence: TGTGCCAGCAGTCACAGGGGGAACACTGAAGCTTTCTTT. It specifies CASSHRGNTEAFF.

The chain uses TRBV4-3 and TRBJ1-2; D is possibly TRBD1 (5 bases). Germline V gene sequence: CDR1 LGHNA, CDR2 YSLEER. The CDR3 runs 14 residues. V lost 0 bases, J lost 6 bases, and 11 bases lay in between. In nucleotides, the CDR3 is TGCGCCAGCAGCCAAGATGGAGGGGATCATGGCTACACCTTC. This sequence encodes CASSQDGGDHGYTF.

Concerning this clone: Other DNA sequences in the sample encode the same CDR3. The rearrangement uses TRBV12-3 or TRBV12-4 and TRBJ1-1, with TRBD1 as a possible D gene (5 bases). V dropped 11 bases and J dropped 0 bases, with 10 bases sitting between them. This CDR3 has 12 amino acids. Here the CDR3 reads CASTGMNTEAFF. The CDR3 DNA is TGTGCCTCAACAGGAATGAACACTGAAGCTTTCTTT.

CDR3 in DNA: TGTGCCAGCAGCTTTGCGGACAGGGCGAGGACTGAAGCTTTCTTT. Its protein product is CASSFADRARTEAFF. The gene calls are TRBV7-2 and TRBJ1-1; 8 nucleotides line up with TRBD1. The CDR3 is 15 residues long. CDR1 is SGHTA and CDR2 is FQGNSA in the germline V gene. V dropped 3 bases and J dropped 5; count of bases not matched to a gene: 8.

CDR3 DNA: TGTGCCAGCAGTGATCGGGGTCAAGAGACCCAGTACTTC. Its translation is CASSDRGQETQYF. The J gene is TRBJ2-5, the V gene TRBV6-1, with a tentative D call TRBD2 (5 bases). CDR1 is MNHNS, CDR2 SASEGT, per germline. The length of the CDR3 is 13 residues. Trimming removed 3 bases at V and 2 bases at J, with 7 bases between.

This clone was detected once. This chain joins TRBV3-1 (or the pseudogene TRBV3-2) and TRBJ2-1, with no clear D. Germline V gives CDR1 LGHDT, CDR2 YNNKEL (reference sequence). This CDR3 is built from 16 residues. The V and J ends lost 1 base and 5 bases respectively, with 15 bases between them. CDR3: CASSQALLSSDNEQFF. CDR3 DNA sequence: TGTGCCAGCAGCCAAGCCCTACTCTCCAGCGACAATGAGCAGTTCTTC.